Below are 17 T cell receptor beta chains sequenced from a single sample in a study of shared clonotypes between healthy human individuals. The data were produced by immunoSEQ multiplex PCR, yet TCRdb's version contains in-frame clones alone and is incomplete. The data show roughly 2.6 million clones, more than 80% seen once. Specimen: naive CD4+ T cells sorted from blood. Described subset: CD45RA+ positively selected. The receptors were sampled from a man between 18 and 29 years old in good health.

In the case of this clone: Other DNA variants within this sample encode the same CDR3. This chain's CDR3 is CASSPDRASGNTIYF. For the CDR3, the DNA is TGTGCCAGCTCCCCGGACAGGGCCTCTGGAAACACCATATATTTT. The genes are TRBV18 and TRBJ1-3; TRBD1 matches 8 bases. The CDR3 runs 15 residues. Trimming cost V 6 bases and J 0 bases; bases outside gene matches: 4. Germline values: CDR1 KGHSH, CDR2 LQKENI. Supplemented by reference TRBV18 and TRBJ1-3, the full variable domain reads NAGVMQNPRHLVRRRGQEARLRCSPMKGHSHVYWYRQLPEEGLKFMVYLQKENIIDESGMPKERFSAEFPKEGPSILRIQQVVRGDSAAYFCASSPDRASGNTIYFGEGSWLTVV.

The rearrangement links TRBV28 to TRBJ2-7; D possibly corresponds to TRBD2 (5 bases). Germline V gene sequence: CDR1 MDHEN, CDR2 SYDVKM. V shed 8 bases and J shed 0 bases, with 14 bases lying between them. The CDR3 is 14 amino acids. The chain's CDR3 is CASQSIGSSYEQYF. CDR3 coding DNA: TGTGCCAGCCAGTCTATTGGGAGCTCCTACGAGCAGTACTTC.

In the case of this clone: Other DNA sequences in this specimen translate into the identical CDR3. This chain joins TRBV7-2 and TRBJ1-1; D is uncertain. This CDR3 region has 12 residues. The germline V and J ends were trimmed by 3 bases and 10 bases, with 12 bases remaining between them. In germline, CDR1 is SGHTA, CDR2 FQGNSA. This CDR3 reads CASSLDRAGAFF. CDR3 in DNA: TGTGCCAGCAGCTTGGACCGGGCGGGAGCTTTCTTT.

To note about this clone: Within the sample, other DNA sequences also encode this same CDR3. The DNA for the CDR3 is TGTGCCAGTAGCAGAAACAATGAGCAGTTCTTC. Its translation: CASSRNNEQFF. The chain is built from TRBV7-2 and TRBJ2-1, with D unresolved. V shed 9 bases and J shed 5 bases, with 8 bases lying between them. There are 11 residues in the CDR3. Germline V gene sequence: CDR1 SGHTA, CDR2 FQGNSA.

The chain has TRBV5-1 and TRBJ1-6; TRBD1 might be the D (5 bases). This CDR3 is built from 15 residues. CDR1 is SGHRS and CDR2 is YFSETQ in the germline V gene. V was cut by 4 bases and J by 8 bases, with 16 bases left in between. The CDR3 region has the DNA TGCGCCAGCAGCCCCGGGGCAGGGTGGTATTCACCCCTCCACTTT. It is translated as CASSPGAGWYSPLHF.

This sequence joins TRBV2 and TRBJ2-1; no clear D gene. Germline V CDR1 and CDR2: SNHLY, FYNNEI. CDR3 size: 12 residues. Trimming removed 6 bases at V and 8 bases at J, with 11 bases between. CDR3 in amino acids: CASRPRWDEQFF. The DNA for the CDR3 is TGTGCCAGCAGGCCCAGGTGGGATGAGCAGTTCTTC.

Regarding this clone: At the DNA level, this CDR3 is encoded by other sequences in the same sample as well. Here the CDR3 DNA reads TGTGCCAGCTCACCACCGGCGGTGTACGAGCAGTACTTC. Translated: CASSPPAVYEQYF. This chain links TRBV18 with TRBJ2-7; D uncertain. The CDR3 consists of 13 residues. Germline CDR1 reads KGHSH; CDR2 reads LQKENI. Between the trimmed V and J ends, which lost 0 bases and 4 bases, there was a span of 7 bases.

This chain uses TRBV5-1 with TRBJ2-2, with 7 bases lining up with TRBD1. The CDR3 contains 16 residues. J was trimmed by 2 bases and V by 4 bases; bases with no gene match: 8. CDR1 is SGHRS, CDR2 YFSETQ, per germline. The CDR3 loop is CASSPLGTVNTGELFF. CDR3 coding DNA: TGCGCCAGCAGCCCACTAGGGACAGTTAACACCGGGGAGCTGTTTTTT.

V and J are TRBV19 and TRBJ2-1, with TRBD2 matching over 10 bases. CDR1 is LNHDA and CDR2 is SQIVND in the germline V gene (reference sequence). This CDR3 is 19 amino acids long. Trimming removed 1 base from V and 7 bases from J; junction bases left unmatched: 16. CDR3 amino acids: CASSIALAGAGWRPNEQFF. In DNA, the CDR3 is TGTGCCAGTAGTATAGCTCTAGCGGGAGCCGGGTGGCGACCGAATGAGCAGTTCTTC.

The chain uses TRBV7-2 and TRBJ1-4; 7 bases match TRBD1. V trimming: 1 base; J trimming: 12 bases; junction bases outside the gene matches: 5. Germline assignment: CDR1 SGHTA and CDR2 FQGNSA. This CDR3 is built from 13 residues. CDR3 amino acids: CASSLGGGRELFF. The CDR3, as DNA: TGTGCCAGCAGCTTAGGAGGGGGCAGGGAACTGTTTTTT.

This chain uses TRBV9 with TRBJ1-2; 9 nucleotides match TRBD1. The CDR3 runs to 14 residues. Unmatched junction bases numbered 8, after V lost 3 bases and J lost 8 bases. The V gene's germline CDR1 is SGDLS and CDR2 YYNGEE. DNA for the CDR3: TGTGCCAGCAGCGCAACACAGGGGGCGGGCGGCTACACCTTC. Amino acids: CASSATQGAGGYTF.

This clone is a singleton in its sample. The chain recombines TRBV19 with TRBJ2-7; the match to TRBD2 covers 7 bases. J gave up 7 bases and V 1 base, and 4 bases lay outside the gene matches. From germline, CDR1 is LNHDA and CDR2 SQIVND (reference sequence). This CDR3 spans 13 amino acids. As DNA, the CDR3 is TGTGCCAGTAGTATAGGCGGGAGAGTAGAGCAGTACTTC. This gives the protein CASSIGGRVEQYF.

J is TRBJ2-1 and V is TRBV4-1, with 12 bases that match TRBD1. After removal of 1 base from V and 10 bases from J, the junction contained 11 bases not matched to a gene. From germline, CDR1 is MGHRA and CDR2 YSYEKL. CDR3 length equals 17 residues. CDR3 residues: CASSQVTGTGGQVEQFF. In nucleotides, the CDR3 is TGCGCCAGCAGCCAAGTTACCGGGACAGGGGGCCAGGTCGAGCAGTTCTTC.

The V gene is TRBV7-2, the J gene TRBJ2-1, with unresolved D. The germline V gene encodes CDR1 SGHTA and CDR2 FQGNSA. V was shortened by 4 bases and J by 8 bases, with 15 bases between the two germline ends. This CDR3 region has 14 residues. The CDR3 region has the DNA TGTGCCAGCAGCTCCCGGGTGATGGTCGATGAGCAGTTCTTC. This sequence encodes CASSSRVMVDEQFF.

The rearrangement uses TRBV30 and TRBJ1-1; the D gene is possibly TRBD1 (5 bases). The CDR3 consists of 11 residues. Germline V CDR1 and CDR2: GTSNPN, SVGIG (reference sequence). The V end was cut by 4 bases, the J end by 8 bases, with 11 bases between. This chain's CDR3 is CAWMGEGEAFF. CDR3 sequence (DNA): TGTGCCTGGATGGGAGAGGGGGAAGCTTTCTTT.

The chain couples TRBV10-3 to TRBJ2-7, with 8 bases identical to TRBD2. The CDR3 has 14 amino acids. Germline V gene lookup returns CDR1 ENHRY and CDR2 SYGVKD. V dropped 6 bases and J dropped 3; count of bases not matched to a gene: 7. Here the CDR3 DNA reads TGTGCCATCAGACCCAGCGGGAGCAACTACGAGCAGTACTTC. It encodes CAIRPSGSNYEQYF.

J is TRBJ2-7 and V is TRBV10-2; 11 bases match TRBD2. Trimming at V came to 5 bases and at J to 7 bases, leaving 13 bases not matched to a gene. The CDR3 totals 16 residues. CDR1 and CDR2 from the germline V gene are WSHSY and SAAADI. CDR3 nucleotides: TGCGCCAGCAGTCAGTGGGGATCTAGCGGGAGGTTTGAGCAGTACTTC. Its protein is CASSQWGSSGRFEQYF.